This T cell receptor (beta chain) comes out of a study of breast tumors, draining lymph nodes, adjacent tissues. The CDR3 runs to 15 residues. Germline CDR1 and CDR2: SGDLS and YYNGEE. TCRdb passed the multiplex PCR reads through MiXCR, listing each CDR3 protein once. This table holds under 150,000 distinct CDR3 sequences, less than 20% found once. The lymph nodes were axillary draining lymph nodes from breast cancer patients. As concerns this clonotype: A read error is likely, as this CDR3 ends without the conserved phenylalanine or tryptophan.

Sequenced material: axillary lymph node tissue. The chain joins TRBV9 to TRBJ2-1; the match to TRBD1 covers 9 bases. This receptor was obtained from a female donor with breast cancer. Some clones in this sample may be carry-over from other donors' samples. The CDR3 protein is CASGVMGQGGNEQFL. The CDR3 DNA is TGTGCCAGCGGCGTAATGGGACAGGGAGGCAATGAGCAGTTCCTC.